This entry features one T cell receptor beta chain sequence. The data belong to a study of blood T cell repertoires in COVID-19. About the research overall: COVID-19 samples collected from the United States, Italy and Spain covered acute and convalescent phases. The cDNA or gDNA used as material had been derived from T cells, B-cell-depleted T cells, or PBMCs.

Study processing details: The authors estimated nucleated cell counts from reference gene primer amplification. Clones were sequenced by immunoSEQ multiplex PCR, and TCRdb holds only the in-frame ones, with some missing. That table is the source of V, J and clone size, and D and trimming were worked out from the DNA. This table has about 160,000 clones, around 90% appearing once. This CDR3 is built from 16 residues. Germline V gene sequence: CDR1 MGHRA, CDR2 YSYEKL. Trimming took off 0 bases at V and 7 bases at J, with 16 bases between the two ends. The V gene is TRBV4-1, the J gene TRBJ2-1; D gene unclear. This TCR came from a woman aged 55 to 70 who had recovered from COVID-19. The specimen sequenced was peripheral blood. The CDR3 here is CASSQEPPPISNEQFF. The CDR3 DNA reads as TGCGCCAGCAGCCAAGAACCTCCGCCTATTTCTAATGAGCAGTTCTTC.